The TCR beta chain under discussion was sequenced for a study of blood T cell repertoires in COVID-19. Study-level background: The United States, Italy and Spain were the sources of the acute and convalescent COVID-19 samples. T cells, B-cell-depleted T cells, or PBMCs provided the cDNA or gDNA that served as material.

To note about this clone: At one end the junction does not follow the germline gene, possibly because of a read error.

CDR1 is SGHRS, CDR2 YFSETQ, per germline. The CDR3 loop spans 14 amino acids. In the original processing: Reference gene primer amplification gave estimated nucleated cell counts. Assay: immunoSEQ multiplex PCR; the TCRdb copy retains only in-frame clones and omits some. That table is the source of V, J and clone size, and D and trimming were worked out from the DNA. The table shows roughly 100,000 clones, with 79% occurring only once. This sequence joins TRBV5-1 and TRBJ1-4; TRBD1 aligns across 8 bases. Sequencing was performed on peripheral blood. The TCR comes from a woman older than 75 with active or convalescent COVID-19. The CDR3 nucleotides read TGTGCCAGCAGCACCGGACAGGGAGGTGAAAAACTGTTTTTT. Protein product: CASSTGQGGEKLFF.